The present entry profiles one TCR beta chain with its context. What it recognizes is unknown. The record originates from a study of radiotherapy plus CTLA-4 blockade in lung cancer. Study context: Objective response rate was 15% to 20%; disease control rate, approximately 33%. Study-level findings and limits: In blood, after radiotherapy plus ipilimumab, tumor-derived TCR clones expanded. Early blood T cell clone dynamics, with interferon-beta, were reported to best predict response.

Sequencing used immunoSEQ multiplex PCR; TCRdb keeps in-frame clones, though not all of them. The sample has 70,000 to 95,000 clones, approximately 80% seen once. The study gave focal radiation plus ipilimumab CTLA-4 blockade to patients with chemo-refractory metastatic non-small-cell lung cancer. Deletions cut 0 bases from V and 1 base from J, with 16 bases between. This CDR3 is built from 17 residues. Germline-derived CDR1 and CDR2 are SGHDT and YYEEEE. The specimen was peripheral blood, collected from a patient treated with radiotherapy plus ipilimumab. The chain links TRBV5-6 to TRBJ2-5; possible D gene TRBD1, 6 bases. The clonotype comes from a human donor with non-small cell lung cancer that progressed on radiotherapy plus ipilimumab. The CDR3 bases are TGTGCCAGCAGCTTGGTTCGGACAGCAACTTTCCAAGAGACCCAGTACTTC. This codes for CASSLVRTATFQETQYF.